The present entry profiles one TCR beta chain with its context. Antigen: not known. The table came from immunoSEQ multiplex PCR; TCRdb's copy has only in-frame clones and leaves some out. The sample includes tens of thousands of clones, 88% of them seen just once. These data are taken from a study of T cell responses to AZD1222 COVID-19 vaccine. Study-wide points: Researchers report vaccine-associated CD4 TCRs spanning spike, with dominance at 160-218 and 743-854. A rise in Spike-specific TCR breadth and depth followed two AZD1222 doses.

CDR1 and CDR2 (germline): LGHDT, YNNKEL (reference sequence). V was trimmed by 4 bases and J by 5 bases, leaving 9 bases between them. This CDR3 spans 13 amino acids. Here the sequenced sample was peripheral blood, taken on day 0 of AZD1222 vaccination. The chain uses TRBV3-1 (or the pseudogene TRBV3-2) and TRBJ2-1; D might be TRBD1 or TRBD2, each matching 6 bases. The receptor's source is an adult in good health. The CDR3 DNA reads TGTGCCAGCAGCCGCGGGGACAACAATGAGCAGTTCTTC. Amino acids: CASSRGDNNEQFF.